A single sample is the source of the 27 T cell receptor beta chains below, sequenced in a study of blood T cell repertoires in COVID-19. Some clones are missing from TCRdb's copy, which holds only in-frame ones; the method was immunoSEQ multiplex PCR. This sample has fewer than 130,000 clones, with about three quarters found just once. Sequencing was done on a sample of peripheral blood. All receptors derive from a man of 80 years or more with acute or convalescent COVID-19.

This clone was observed at least ten times. V is TRBV27 and J is TRBJ2-7, with 7 positions matching TRBD1. The CDR3 length is 16 residues. J lost 5 bases, V lost 4 bases, and 14 bases had no gene match. Germline values: CDR1 MNHEY, CDR2 SMNVEV (reference sequence). The chain's CDR3 is CASSSLYMTGSNEQYF. DNA for the CDR3: TGTGCCAGCAGTTCCCTTTATATGACAGGGTCGAACGAGCAGTACTTC.

The rearrangement links TRBV12-2 to TRBJ2-1; the table's D call of TRBD1 was not tested on the DNA. TRBV12-2 is assigned pseudogene status. The CDR3 extends over 18 amino acids. CDR3: CASRLGVWKQSSYNEQFF. CDR3 in DNA: TGTGCAAGTCGCTTAGGGGTTTGGAAACAGAGCTCCTACAATGAGCAGTTCTTC.

This clone has only a few counts. The rearrangement uses TRBV10-3 and TRBJ2-1, with D perhaps matching TRBD2 (5 bases). The V gene's germline CDR1 is ENHRY and CDR2 SYGVKD. V lost 4 bases and J 0 bases, leaving 13 bases between the germline ends. CDR3 length: 16 amino acids. CDR3 bases: TGTGCCATCAGTGCCCAGCGGTTCAGCTCCTACAATGAGCAGTTCTTC. Translated, it gives CAISAQRFSSYNEQFF.

The CDR3 region is CASSPGTLIRRTADEQFF. CDR3 DNA: TGTGCCAGCAGCCCCGGGACTCTCATTAGGAGGACCGCGGATGAGCAGTTCTTC. The V and J genes are TRBV5-6 and TRBJ2-1, with TRBD2 as a possible D gene (6 bases). Germline V gene lookup returns CDR1 SGHDT and CDR2 YYEEEE. The CDR3 extends over 18 amino acids. V dropped 4 bases and J dropped 8 bases, with 28 bases sitting between them. The whole variable domain, remainder taken from reference TRBV5-6 and TRBJ2-1, is DAGVTQSPTHLIKTRGQQVTLRCSPKSGHDTVSWYQQALGQGPQFIFQYYEEEERQRGNFPDRFSGHQFPNYSSELNVNALLLGDSALYLCASSPGTLIRRTADEQFFGPGTRLTVL.

The chain links TRBV14 to TRBJ2-7; D unresolved. CDR3 length: 13 amino acids. The germline CDR1 and CDR2 sequences are SGHDN and FVKESK. The germline V and J ends were trimmed by 3 bases and 3 bases, with 9 bases remaining between them. CDR3: CASSHFPGYEQYF. The DNA of the CDR3 is TGTGCCAGCAGCCACTTTCCCGGCTACGAGCAGTACTTC.

V gene TRBV11-2 combines with J gene TRBJ2-7; D possibly corresponds to TRBD1 (5 bases). The CDR3 runs to 13 residues. V lost 0 bases and J 3 bases, leaving 6 bases between the germline ends. The V gene's germline CDR1 is SGHAT and CDR2 FQNNGV. CDR3 DNA: TGTGCCAGCAGCTTAGACCAGGGCTACGAGCAGTACTTC. Translated: CASSLDQGYEQYF.

This clone was observed once. The rearrangement links TRBV30 to TRBJ2-5; the D gene is possibly TRBD1 (6 bases). Trimming removed 7 bases from V and 6 bases from J, with 21 bases in between. CDR3 length: 14 amino acids. Germline loops: CDR1 GTSNPN, CDR2 SVGIG (reference sequence). The CDR3 DNA reads TGTGCCTCCACGGGGCAGGGGCCACTTAAGACCCAGTACTTC. It specifies CASTGQGPLKTQYF.

The rearrangement uses TRBV19 and TRBJ2-3; the D gene is possibly TRBD2 (5 bases). This CDR3 has 15 amino acids. The germline V gene has CDR1 LNHDA and CDR2 SQIVND (reference sequence). V was trimmed by 5 bases and J by 1 base, leaving 13 bases between them. The CDR3 sequence is CASSDTSPGTDTQYF. The CDR3, as DNA: TGTGCCAGTAGTGATACTAGTCCGGGCACAGATACGCAGTATTTT.

This clone has at least ten counts. The rearrangement uses TRBV2 and TRBJ1-6, with D hard to call. Germline V gene sequence: CDR1 SNHLY, CDR2 FYNNEI. The V end was cut by 3 bases, the J end by 6 bases, with 12 bases between. This CDR3 has 15 residues. This CDR3 reads CASSDYSRGNSPLHF. The CDR3 nucleotides are TGTGCCAGCAGTGATTACAGTCGGGGTAATTCACCCCTCCACTTT.

The V call is TRBV7-2, the J call TRBJ2-7, with D possibly being TRBD2 (6 bases). The ends were cut back, 0 bases at V and 3 bases at J, with 12 bases in the middle. Per the germline V gene, CDR1 is SGHTA and CDR2 is FQGNSA. The CDR3 spans 15 residues. CDR3 protein: CASSLARDSGYEQYF. DNA for the CDR3: TGTGCCAGCAGCTTAGCCAGGGACTCTGGCTACGAGCAGTACTTC.

In this sample, this clone turned up a few times. V is TRBV9 and J is TRBJ2-2; 9 bases agree with TRBD1. V lost 3 bases to trimming and J lost 3 bases; unmatched junction nucleotides: 6. From germline, CDR1 is SGDLS and CDR2 YYNGEE. CDR3 size: 16 residues. For the CDR3, the DNA is TGTGCCAGCAGCGCCGGGACAGGGCGGGACACCGGGGAGCTGTTTTTT. It codes for CASSAGTGRDTGELFF.

The gene calls are TRBV2 and TRBJ2-7; 12 bases agree with TRBD1. Germline CDR1 and CDR2: SNHLY and FYNNEI. The CDR3 spans 12 residues. The trim removed 8 bases at V and 9 bases at J, leaving 5 bases unmatched. CDR3 sequence (DNA): TGTGCCAGCGTGAGGGACAGGGGGCGGCAGTACTTC. Protein: CASVRDRGRQYF.

This sequence joins TRBV28 and TRBJ2-2, with D perhaps TRBD1 (6 bases). With 4 bases removed from V and 6 bases from J, the gap between germline ends came to 6 bases. Germline assignment: CDR1 MDHEN and CDR2 SYDVKM. The CDR3 sequence is 12 residues long. The CDR3 sequence is CASSYRAGELFF. CDR3 sequence (DNA): TGTGCCAGCAGTTACAGGGCCGGGGAGCTGTTTTTT.

A single count supports this clone. The chain carries TRBV25-1 and TRBJ1-1; 10 bases align to TRBD1. CDR1 and CDR2 (germline): MGHDK, SYGVNS. Trimming removed 3 bases from V and 9 bases from J; junction bases left unmatched: 1. The CDR3 has 12 amino acids. Here the CDR3 DNA reads TGTGCCAGCAGTGAGGACAGGGGGAAAGCTTTCTTT. The encoded protein is CASSEDRGKAFF.

This chain connects TRBV6-2 or TRBV6-3 to TRBJ2-7; TRBD2 matches at 9 bases. The CDR3 is 14 residues long. The trim removed 5 bases at V and 0 bases at J, leaving 2 bases unmatched. CDR1 and CDR2 from the germline V gene are MNHEY and SVGEGT. CDR3 bases: TGTGCCAGCAGTCTAGCGGGGTTCTCCTACGAGCAGTACTTC. Its translation: CASSLAGFSYEQYF.

V and J are TRBV29-1 and TRBJ2-5; TRBD1 matches 10 bases. CDR1 and CDR2 (germline): SQVTM, ANQGSEA. Trimming removed 7 bases from V and 5 bases from J; junction bases left unmatched: 1. The CDR3 is made up of 11 amino acids. The CDR3 loop is CSGTGGETQYF. The CDR3 region has the DNA TGCAGCGGGACAGGGGGGGAGACCCAGTACTTC.

This clone was recorded only once. The chain joins TRBV19 to TRBJ1-2; 7 bases line up with TRBD1. CDR1 is LNHDA and CDR2 is SQIVND in the germline V gene (reference sequence). V trimming: 5 bases; J trimming: 5 bases; junction bases outside the gene matches: 8. This CDR3 has 14 residues. CDR3 DNA sequence: TGTGCCAGTAGTGACATGGGACAGCTTTATGGCTACACCTTC. Translated, it gives CASSDMGQLYGYTF.

As DNA, the CDR3 is TGCGCCAGCAGCTCCCGGGCCCAGGGGACTGGAAACACCATATATTTT. Protein: CASSSRAQGTGNTIYF. The V and J genes are TRBV5-1 and TRBJ1-3; maybe TRBD1 (6 bases). The V end lost 3 bases, the J end lost 2 bases, and 15 bases lay between the germline ends. The V gene's germline CDR1 is SGHRS and CDR2 YFSETQ. The CDR3 is 16 amino acids.

The chain combines TRBV6-6 with TRBJ2-7, with D hard to call. CDR1 MNHNY and CDR2 SVGAGI come from the germline V gene (reference sequence). With 5 bases removed from V and 11 bases from J, the gap between germline ends came to 13 bases. CDR3 size: 11 residues. The CDR3 here is CASSDRGGEYF. DNA for the CDR3: TGTGCCAGCAGTGATCGAGGTGGTGAGTACTTC.

This clone appeared a single time. The chain recombines TRBV24-1 with TRBJ2-1; 15 bases fit TRBD2. The CDR3 is made up of 16 amino acids. Per the germline V gene, CDR1 is KGHDR and CDR2 is SFDVKD. V lost 0 bases and J lost 12; bases outside the gene matches: 5. CDR3 coding DNA: TGTGCCACCAGTGATTTGCATGGACTAGCGGGAGGGGGGCAGTTCTTC. Translation gives CATSDLHGLAGGGQFF.

This chain uses TRBV9 with TRBJ1-6; no reliable D call. Trimming took off 4 bases at V and 9 bases at J, with 17 bases between the two ends. The germline V gene has CDR1 SGDLS and CDR2 YYNGEE. The CDR3 loop spans 15 amino acids. The DNA of the CDR3 is TGTGCCAGCAGCCAATTCGGCGGTATAATTTCACCCCTCCACTTT. It encodes CASSQFGGIISPLHF.

The genes are TRBV29-1 and TRBJ1-1; D gene unclear. Germline CDR1 reads SQVTM; CDR2 reads ANQGSEA. The CDR3 runs to 13 residues. V was clipped by 5 bases and J by 4 bases, with 14 bases between them. CDR3 in DNA: TGCAGCGTTATCAGGAGGTTATCCACTGAAGCTTTCTTT. Translating gives CSVIRRLSTEAFF.

The gene calls are TRBV28 and TRBJ1-3; D is perhaps TRBD1 (6 bases). Per the germline V gene, CDR1 is MDHEN and CDR2 is SYDVKM. This CDR3 is 14 amino acids long. Trimming stripped 7 bases from V and 0 bases from J, with 10 bases between. CDR3 nucleotide sequence: TGTGCCAGCAAGGCAGGGGCCTCTGGAAACACCATATATTTT. It codes for CASKAGASGNTIYF.

This clone was picked up a small number of times. V is TRBV2 and J is TRBJ2-3, with 10 bases aligning to TRBD1. The J segment lost 3 bases and the V segment lost 5 bases, leaving 2 bases of the junction unmatched. The CDR3 covers 14 residues. CDR1 is SNHLY, CDR2 FYNNEI, per germline. The CDR3 nucleotides are TGTGCCAGCAGTTCGGACAGGGGGACAGATACGCAGTATTTT. Protein product: CASSSDRGTDTQYF.

The rearrangement joins TRBV28 to TRBJ1-4, with D uncertain. The germline V gene has CDR1 MDHEN and CDR2 SYDVKM. The CDR3 is made up of 13 amino acids. Between the trimmed V and J ends, which lost 8 bases and 7 bases, there was a span of 14 bases. CDR3 coding DNA: TGTGCCAGCGTCCAGGCGTCGAGTGAAAAACTGTTTTTT. Translating it yields CASVQASSEKLFF.

The CDR3 DNA reads TGTGCCAGCAGCCTGAATCTCGGACTAGCGGGACGCGAGCAGTACTTC. Translating it yields CASSLNLGLAGREQYF. The chain combines TRBV27 with TRBJ2-7; 12 bases agree with TRBD2. The CDR3 sequence is 16 residues long. The germline V gene has CDR1 MNHEY and CDR2 SMNVEV (reference sequence). V lost 6 bases to trimming and J lost 6 bases; unmatched junction nucleotides: 12.

CDR3 in amino acids: CASSYGTRGNEQFF. For the CDR3, the DNA is TGTGCCAGCAGTTACGGGACTAGAGGCAATGAGCAGTTCTTC. The chain is built from TRBV6-6 and TRBJ2-1, with TRBD2 matching 8 bases. CDR3 length equals 14 residues. Trimming cost V 2 bases and J 6 bases; bases outside gene matches: 3. The germline V gene encodes CDR1 MNHNY and CDR2 SVGAGI (reference sequence).